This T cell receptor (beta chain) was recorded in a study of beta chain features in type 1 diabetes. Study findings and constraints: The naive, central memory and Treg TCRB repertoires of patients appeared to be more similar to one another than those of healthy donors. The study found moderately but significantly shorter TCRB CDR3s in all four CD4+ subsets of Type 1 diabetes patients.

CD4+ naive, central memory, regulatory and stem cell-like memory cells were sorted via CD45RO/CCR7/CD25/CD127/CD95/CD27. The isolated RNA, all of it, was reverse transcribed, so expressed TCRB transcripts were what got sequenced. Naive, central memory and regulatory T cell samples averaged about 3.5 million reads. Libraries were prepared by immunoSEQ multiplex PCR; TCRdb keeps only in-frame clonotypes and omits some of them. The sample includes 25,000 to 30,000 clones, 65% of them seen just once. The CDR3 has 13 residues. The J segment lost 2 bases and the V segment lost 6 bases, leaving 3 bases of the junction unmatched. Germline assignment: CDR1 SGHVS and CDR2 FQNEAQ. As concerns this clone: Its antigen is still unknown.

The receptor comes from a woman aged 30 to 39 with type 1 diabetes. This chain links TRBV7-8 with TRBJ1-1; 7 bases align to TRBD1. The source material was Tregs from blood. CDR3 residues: CASRTGPNTEAFF. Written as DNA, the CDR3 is TGTGCCAGCAGGACAGGGCCTAACACTGAAGCTTTCTTT.